The clone carrying this TCR beta chain was picked up one time. This entry comes from a study of neoadjuvant anti-PD-1 for oral cavity cancer. The junction had 2 bases not matched to a gene; V was cut back by 2 bases and J by 3 bases. Per the germline V gene, CDR1 is MGHRA and CDR2 is YSYEKL. This CDR3 region has 16 residues. Sequencing used immunoSEQ multiplex PCR; TCRdb keeps in-frame clones, though not all of them. The profile shows over 60,000 clones, roughly nine tenths of them singletons. Time point reported: after neoadjuvant nivolumab, at surgical resection. The sequencing used PBMCs, collected after nivolumab (anti-PD-1) treatment. The J gene is TRBJ2-3, the V gene TRBV4-1; TRBD2 aligns across 13 bases. The TCR originated in a person between 40 and 79 years old with oral cavity squamous cell carcinoma. The chain's CDR3 is CASSQPTSGRTDTQYF. The CDR3 nucleotides read TGCGCCAGCAGCCAACCGACTAGCGGGAGGACAGATACGCAGTATTTT.